This entry concerns a single TCR beta chain. This clonotype showed up just a few times. Its antigen is not yet known. Just one base apart from a much larger clone, this may be a read error. The library was built by means of 5' RACE. Sequenced on an Illumina HiSeq 2500. A second roughly 6 to 12 cycle PCR used a sample-barcoded 5' primer and a J-beta primer mix. A template-switch 5' adaptor carrying 12 random nucleotides introduced a unique molecular identifier onto each TCR beta cDNA molecule. Each sample yielded at least 2.5 million CDR3-containing paired-end reads. The Mint cDNA synthesis kit, primed by a TRBC-specific oligonucleotide, was used to synthesize first-strand cDNA from all RNA. Following uracil-DNA glycosylase treatment, a first 18-cycle PCR with universal primers M1SS and BC2_uni_R was performed on all cDNA. In the paper's pipeline: For normalization, 1 million high-quality reads were randomly selected from each sample, with every read carrying a distinct molecular identifier. Reads sharing molecular identifiers were discarded rather than binned into consensus sequences. MiTCR, set to a Q25 quality threshold and the strictest error-elimination algorithm, was used for CDR3 identification, clonotype clustering and error correction. A nonparametric unseen species model using Euler transformation provided a lower-bound estimate of total TCR beta diversity. TCRdb ran its own pipeline on the public reads, namely fastp trimming at Q25 and MiXCR clone calling, and kept in-frame beta chains. Rows are unified per CDR3 protein, each entry keeping the most common DNA and genes. The V and J calls, along with clone size, are taken from TCRdb and not from the paper's own processing. The sample data list roughly 680,000 distinct CDR3 sequences, and over 40% of these were observed just once. Of the sample, roughly 12% falls within the top ten clones.

These data originate in a study of blood T cells in healthy people across ages (dated by TCRdb to about 2015). With regard to the full study: In model experiments, template switching captured about one uniquely barcoded TCR beta cDNA molecule for every two T cells. To track age-related changes in TCR beta repertoire diversity, the study relied on deep sequencing normalized with unique cDNA molecular identifiers. The donors were split into four age groups: young (average around 15 years), middle-aged (roughly 39), aged (roughly 65) and long-lived (about 82). To avoid experimental bias, donors of different ages were distributed randomly across sequencing lanes. Two additional independent replicas of 1 million unique cDNA reads from the same blood draw were analyzed for two donors (one aged 18 to 30 and one aged 80 or older).

The germline V end is reduced by 6 bases and the J end by 9 bases; junction bases left unmatched: 13. Looking up the germline V gene (reference sequence) yields CDR1 DFQATT and CDR2 SNEGSKA. Inclusive of the bounding cysteine and phenylalanine, the CDR3 is 14 residues long. The entry retains the CDR3 DNA only, 42 bases that are in frame from base 1. Donors were 39 systemically healthy Caucasian individuals from Russia aged roughly 6 to 95 years. Each donor gave 8.5 to 10 milliliters of peripheral blood, collected into EDTA-treated Vacutainer tubes. PBMCs were isolated by Ficoll-Paque density-gradient centrifugation, with at least 6 million obtained per sample. Trizol reagent was used to extract total RNA from the PBMCs, yielding at least 6 micrograms per sample. The percentages of naive CD45RAhigh/CD27high T cells were determined by flow cytometry on a PBMC aliquot from every donor. What the work shows at the level of the full study, not this receptor alone: Compared with the aged group, the long-lived group had more naive CD4+ T cells, fewer expanded clones and increased TCR diversity, suggesting age selection. Observed TCR beta diversity per million T cells fell roughly linearly with age, and a significant reduction was already apparent by age around 39. Conclusive comparison of naive and antigen-experienced compartments was prevented by the profiling of bulk unsorted PBMCs. The CMV infection status of donors was not known, potentially confounding age-related changes in expanded clonotypes. A strong correlation was found between observed TCR beta diversity and the percentage of naive T cells measured by flow cytometry. Estimates of total diversity based on one million sequenced T cells were regarded as lower bounds and as underestimates.

This TCR derives from a woman at least 80 years old in good health. The sample taken for sequencing was blood. In this chain, TRBV20-1 is recombined with TRBJ2-1; the central 8 bases match TRBD1. DNA sequence: TGCAGTGCCCGTCCAGGGGACAGGAGAACTGAGCAGTTCTTC. The encoded protein is CSARPGDRRTEQFF.